A single sample is the source of the 23 T cell receptor beta chains below, sequenced in a study of T-cell memory formation after mild COVID-19. Each CDR3 protein gets one entry after TCRdb re-called the 5' RACE reads with MiXCR. This table holds a few hundred thousand distinct CDR3 sequences, 20% to 25% found once. Material: PBMCs or a T cell subset sorted from them (not recorded which). The source is a man younger than 30 who had mild COVID-19 (a few samples of this study predate the infection). Cell type and time point are not known.

The chain recombines TRBV7-2 with TRBJ2-1; weak D call: TRBD1 (7 bases). This CDR3 has 13 residues. Germline loops: CDR1 SGHTA, CDR2 FQGNSA. Between the trimmed V and J ends, which lost 8 bases and 14 bases, there was a span of 22 bases. The CDR3 here is CASGPPTGRREFF. Written as DNA, the CDR3 is TGTGCCAGCGGGCCCCCGACAGGGAGGAGGGAGTTCTTC. Based on the CDR3 plus reference TRBV7-2 and TRBJ2-1, the full variable domain is GAGVSQSPSNKVTEKGKDVELRCDPISGHTALYWYRQSLGQGLEFLIYFQGNSAPDKSGLPSDRFSAERTGGSVSTLTIQRTQQEDSAVYLCASGPPTGRREFFGPGTRLTVL.

The table lists this clonotype with a few counts. The gene calls are TRBV27 and TRBJ1-5; D gene ambiguous. The V gene lost 0 bases and the J gene lost 4 bases, with 10 bases spanning the gap. Per germline, CDR1 MNHEY and CDR2 SMNVEV (reference sequence). CDR3 length: 15 residues. CDR3 bases: TGTGCCAGCAGTTTATCTAGGCAGCTTAATCAGCCCCAGCATTTT. It translates to CASSLSRQLNQPQHF.

This clonotype was seen a handful of times. The chain joins TRBV4-2 to TRBJ2-2; 13 bases are a match to TRBD2. The germline V gene encodes CDR1 LGHNA and CDR2 YNFKEQ. The J segment lost 0 bases and the V segment lost 2 bases, leaving 6 bases of the junction unmatched. The CDR3 runs 19 residues. The DNA of the CDR3 is TGTGCCAGCAGCCAACGACTAGCGGGGGGTTACGCGAACACCGGGGAGCTGTTTTTT. Translating it yields CASSQRLAGGYANTGELFF.

V is TRBV6-6 and J is TRBJ1-6; TRBD1 is a possible D gene (5 bases). Germline V gene data show CDR1 as MNHNY and CDR2 as SVGAGI (reference sequence). CDR3 length: 15 residues. The V gene lost 0 bases and the J gene lost 8 bases, with 11 bases spanning the gap. The CDR3 here is CASSYSRALDSPLHF. CDR3 in DNA: TGTGCCAGCAGTTACTCCAGGGCTCTCGATTCACCCCTCCACTTT.

This clonotype was counted at least ten times. The rearrangement joins TRBV7-2 to TRBJ1-5, with 7 bases that match TRBD1. The J segment lost 5 bases and the V segment lost 5 bases, leaving 6 bases of the junction unmatched. This CDR3 spans 14 amino acids. Germline V gene sequence: CDR1 SGHTA, CDR2 FQGNSA. The DNA of the CDR3 is TGTGCCAGCAGCCTTAGACAGGGCGATCAGCCCCAGCATTTT. Translating gives CASSLRQGDQPQHF. Combining the CDR3 with reference TRBV7-2 and TRBJ1-5 gives the whole variable domain GAGVSQSPSNKVTEKGKDVELRCDPISGHTALYWYRQSLGQGLEFLIYFQGNSAPDKSGLPSDRFSAERTGGSVSTLTIQRTQQEDSAVYLCASSLRQGDQPQHFGDGTRLSIL.

The J gene is TRBJ1-1, the V gene TRBV11-2, with TRBD1 matching 8 bases. The CDR3 is made up of 14 amino acids. J gave up 4 bases and V 5 bases, and 6 bases lay outside the gene matches. Germline CDR1 is SGHAT and CDR2 is FQNNGV. The CDR3, as DNA: TGTGCCAGCAGCCTTTGGACAGGGCCCACTGAAGCTTTCTTT. This gives the protein CASSLWTGPTEAFF.

This rearrangement joins TRBV7-2 to TRBJ2-3; 11 bases are a match to TRBD2. Looked up from germline, CDR1 is SGHTA and CDR2 is FQGNSA. The CDR3 runs 15 residues. V was clipped by 7 bases and J by 5 bases; unmatched bases: 8. The CDR3 DNA is TGTGCCAGCACTCCTAGCGGGGGGCGGGTAGATACGCAGTATTTT. Translating gives CASTPSGGRVDTQYF.

This clonotype was seen a few times. V and J are TRBV12-3 or TRBV12-4 and TRBJ1-6; TRBD1 is a possible D gene (6 bases). Trimming shortened V by 3 bases and J by 6 bases, and 12 bases separated the two germline ends. This CDR3 is 15 amino acids long. CDR3 sequence reads: CASSLGAGVNSPLHF. CDR3 DNA: TGTGCCAGCAGTTTGGGGGCAGGGGTTAATTCACCCCTCCACTTT.

This clonotype was seen a handful of times. The chain recombines TRBV3-1 with TRBJ2-3, with 14 positions matching TRBD2. Trimming at V came to 4 bases and at J to 6 bases, leaving 9 bases not matched to a gene. Germline V gene data show CDR1 as LGHDT and CDR2 as YNNKEL (reference sequence). The CDR3 is made up of 17 amino acids. The DNA for the CDR3 is TGTGCCAGCAGCCGATTGCGGACTAGCGGGAGGAACGATACGCAGTATTTT. Protein sequence: CASSRLRTSGRNDTQYF.

The chain couples TRBV12-3 or TRBV12-4 to TRBJ2-1; tentatively, D is TRBD1 or TRBD2 (5 bases each). Deletions cut 8 bases from V and 5 bases from J, with 13 bases between. The CDR3 loop spans 13 amino acids. The CDR3, as DNA: TGTGCCAGCGCCGAGGGGTGGAACAATGAGCAGTTCTTC. Translating it yields CASAEGWNNEQFF.

This clonotype was seen a handful of times. The J gene is TRBJ1-5, the V gene TRBV2; the D gene is possibly TRBD1 (6 bases). CDR3 size: 15 residues. CDR1 SNHLY and CDR2 FYNNEI come from the germline V gene. Trimming stripped 6 bases from V and 1 base from J, with 13 bases between. For the CDR3, the DNA is TGTGCCAGCAGGCCGGGGGACATGAGCAATCAGCCCCAGCATTTT. It yields the protein CASRPGDMSNQPQHF.

This sequence joins TRBV7-2 and TRBJ1-1; 10 positions agree with TRBD1. V lost 6 bases to trimming and J lost 4 bases; unmatched junction nucleotides: 5. The germline V gene encodes CDR1 SGHTA and CDR2 FQGNSA. The CDR3 has 14 residues. The CDR3 protein is CASRMGQGPTEAFF. DNA of the CDR3: TGTGCCAGCAGGATGGGACAGGGGCCCACTGAAGCTTTCTTT.

V is TRBV18 and J is TRBJ2-7; D is undetermined. The germline CDR1 and CDR2 sequences are KGHSH and LQKENI. Trimming removed 6 bases from V and 6 bases from J, with 12 bases in between. The CDR3 covers 12 residues. The CDR3: CASSPGRIEQYV. The CDR3, as DNA: TGTGCCAGCTCCCCCGGTCGGATCGAGCAGTACGTC.

This sequence joins TRBV11-3 and TRBJ2-1; D is possibly TRBD2 (6 bases). With 3 bases removed from V and 6 bases from J, the gap between germline ends came to 12 bases. Per germline, CDR1 SGHNT and CDR2 YENEEA. This CDR3 has 14 residues. The CDR3 region has the DNA TGTGCCAGCAGCTTGGGGGGTGTTGGCAATGAGCAGTTCTTC. Amino acids: CASSLGGVGNEQFF.

The chain uses TRBV4-3 and TRBJ1-5; 10 nucleotides agree with TRBD1. CDR1 is LGHNA and CDR2 is YSLEER in the germline V gene. This CDR3 region has 17 residues. With V trimmed by 0 bases and J by 1 base, 3 bases remained unmatched. CDR3 coding DNA: TGCGCCAGCAGCCAAGATTGGACAGGGGGGAGCAATCAGCCCCAGCATTTT. It yields the protein CASSQDWTGGSNQPQHF.

This clonotype was counted at least ten times. This chain uses TRBV18 with TRBJ2-3; no firm D call. The germline CDR1 and CDR2 sequences are KGHSH and LQKENI. The CDR3 totals 15 residues. The V end was cut by 6 bases, the J end by 0 bases, with 13 bases between. The CDR3 region has the DNA TGTGCCAGCTCGTTCTCAGTTATTAGCACAGATACGCAGTATTTT. This sequence encodes CASSFSVISTDTQYF.

The rearrangement uses TRBV28 and TRBJ1-2; the match to TRBD1 covers 7 bases. The CDR3 length is 16 residues. Germline V CDR1 and CDR2: MDHEN, SYDVKM. J lost 3 bases, V lost 4 bases, and 11 bases had no gene match. The CDR3 coding sequence is TGTGCCAGCAGTTCGTTGATCGCAGGGGGGGACTATGGCTACACCTTC. It codes for CASSSLIAGGDYGYTF.

This chain links TRBV28 with TRBJ1-5; the match to TRBD1 covers 7 bases. The CDR3 spans 15 residues. The junction had 11 bases not matched to a gene; V was cut back by 6 bases and J by 6 bases. The germline gives CDR1 MDHEN, CDR2 SYDVKM. CDR3 loop: CASRWEQGESQPQHF. In nucleotides, the CDR3 is TGTGCCAGCAGATGGGAGCAGGGGGAAAGTCAGCCCCAGCATTTT.

The rearrangement joins TRBV4-1 to TRBJ1-6; D remains ambiguous. Germline CDR1 is MGHRA and CDR2 is YSYEKL. Trimming removed 0 bases at V and 0 bases at J, with 9 bases between. The CDR3 length is 17 residues. DNA of the CDR3: TGCGCCAGCAGCCAAGAGTCACAAAGCTCCTATAATTCACCCCTCCACTTT. Its translation: CASSQESQSSYNSPLHF.

The CDR3 region has the DNA TGTGCCAGCTCACCACCGAACCTAGGGGCAGACAATGAGCAGTTCTTC. Its protein product is CASSPPNLGADNEQFF. The chain carries TRBV18 and TRBJ2-1; TRBD1 is a possible D gene (5 bases). V was clipped by 0 bases and J by 5 bases, with 14 bases between them. From germline, CDR1 is KGHSH and CDR2 LQKENI. The CDR3 has 16 residues.

This clonotype was observed a few times. The chain links TRBV7-2 to TRBJ2-1, with 9 bases matching TRBD2. The CDR3 has 14 residues. The ends lost 7 bases at V and 6 bases at J; junction bases unmatched: 7. CDR1 is SGHTA, CDR2 FQGNSA, per germline. CDR3 amino acids: CASNRGGAINEQFF. In DNA, the CDR3 is TGTGCCAGCAATCGCGGGGGGGCTATCAATGAGCAGTTCTTC. Variable domain in full (rest from reference TRBV7-2 and TRBJ2-1): GAGVSQSPSNKVTEKGKDVELRCDPISGHTALYWYRQSLGQGLEFLIYFQGNSAPDKSGLPSDRFSAERTGGSVSTLTIQRTQQEDSAVYLCASNRGGAINEQFFGPGTRLTVL.

The gene calls are TRBV23-1 and TRBJ2-3; 9 bases are shared with TRBD2. TRBV23-1 is flagged as an ORF with uncertain function. V lost 6 bases, J lost 0 bases, and 10 bases stayed unmatched. This CDR3 has 17 residues. CDR3 region: CASRGAGGLSSTDTQYF. The CDR3 DNA reads TGCGCCAGCAGGGGAGCGGGGGGCTTATCTAGCACAGATACGCAGTATTTT.

The V gene is TRBV28, the J gene TRBJ2-3, with 12 positions matching TRBD2. This CDR3 is built from 16 residues. V was clipped by 5 bases and J by 3 bases; unmatched bases: 6. Germline CDR1 is MDHEN and CDR2 is SYDVKM. CDR3 nucleotides: TGTGCCAGCAGTCCTGGACTAGCGGGGTGGACAGATACGCAGTATTTT. As protein: CASSPGLAGWTDTQYF.